This T cell receptor (beta chain) originates from a study of shared clonotypes between healthy human individuals. A note on this clone: Its cognate antigen is unknown.

The data were produced by immunoSEQ multiplex PCR, yet TCRdb's version contains in-frame clones alone and is incomplete. The sample lists roughly 1,800,000 clones; just under 95% were seen once. Germline-derived CDR1 and CDR2 are LGHNA and YSLEER. Trimming stripped 4 bases from V and 4 bases from J, with 16 bases between. The CDR3 totals 15 residues. General study points: Clonotypes not shared had lower generation probabilities than those common to all four donors. Expectations were that clonotype sharing among donors would be affected by sequencing depth.

CD45RO-negative, CCR7-positively selected cells formed the naive CD8 fraction, excluding terminally differentiated effector memory CD45RA+ cells. The donors, healthy adults who were HIV-negative, had experienced no recent acute infections or vaccinations. The sequence was obtained from a man between 18 and 29 years old in good health. The genes are TRBV4-3 and TRBJ1-2, with a possible D match to TRBD1 (5 bases). Source material: naive CD8+ T cells sorted from blood. CDR3 sequence (DNA): TGCGCCAGCAGCCCGGGGCAGGCCGAACCCTATGGCTACACCTTC. This translates into CASSPGQAEPYGYTF.